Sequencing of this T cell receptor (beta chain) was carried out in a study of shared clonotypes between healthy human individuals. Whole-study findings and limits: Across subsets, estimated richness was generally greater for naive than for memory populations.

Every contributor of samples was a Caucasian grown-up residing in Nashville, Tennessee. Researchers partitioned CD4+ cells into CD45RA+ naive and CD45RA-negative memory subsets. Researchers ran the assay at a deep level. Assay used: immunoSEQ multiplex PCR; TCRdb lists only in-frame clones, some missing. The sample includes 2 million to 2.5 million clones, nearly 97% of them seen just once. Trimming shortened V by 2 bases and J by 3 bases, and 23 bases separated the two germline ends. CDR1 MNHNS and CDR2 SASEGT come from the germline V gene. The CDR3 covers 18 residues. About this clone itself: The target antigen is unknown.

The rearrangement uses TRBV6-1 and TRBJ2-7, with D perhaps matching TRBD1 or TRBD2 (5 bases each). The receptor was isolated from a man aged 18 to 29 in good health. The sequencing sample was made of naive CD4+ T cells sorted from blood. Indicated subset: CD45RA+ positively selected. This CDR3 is CASSELQPRRGRRYEQYF. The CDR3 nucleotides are TGTGCCAGCAGTGAATTACAACCGAGAAGGGGACGGCGCTACGAGCAGTACTTC.